What follows describes a single TCR beta chain. No antigen is known for it. This sample was included in a study of PD-1 blockade in classical Hodgkin lymphoma. Findings and limits, study-wide: Those starting nivolumab under 1 year post-ASCT were excluded. It was among complete responders that baseline diversity resembled that of newly diagnosed patients.

Measured with immunoSEQ multiplex PCR; TCRdb has only the in-frame clones, and not every one. This sample has 13,000 or so clones, with roughly 80% found just once. Brentuximab vedotin exposure varied, and every patient relapsed after autologous stem cell transplantation. The study recorded best responses of complete response, partial response or progressive disease. The CDR3 contains 12 residues. Per the germline V gene, CDR1 is MDHEN and CDR2 is SYDVKM. V lost 7 bases and J lost 7, with 11 bases in between. The TCR sequence derives from a human donor with classical Hodgkin lymphoma. Specimen: peripheral blood mononuclear cells (PBMCs), collected at baseline. The V and J genes are TRBV28 and TRBJ1-5; the D gene is possibly TRBD1 (6 bases). CDR3 residues: CASTLGGQPQHF. Here the CDR3 DNA reads TGTGCCAGCACTCTAGGGGGGCAGCCCCAGCATTTT.